Listed below are T cell receptor beta chains from one sample, sequenced in a study of T cell responses to AZD1222 COVID-19 vaccine. Only in-frame clones appear in the TCRdb table, and some are missing; sequencing was by immunoSEQ multiplex PCR. There are 90,000 to 150,000 clones in the sample; about 89% occur only once, and approximately 5.1% lies in the top ten. The source material was peripheral blood, sampled on day 0 of AZD1222 vaccination. Receptor source: an adult in good health. Each CDR3 is given with its conserved first and last residue. A D gene is named only where the DNA matches it firmly.

>TRBV5-1|TRBJ2-1|NA
CASSLAGGTPYNEQFF
>TRBV3-1/TRBV3-2|TRBJ1-4|TRBD1
CASSQKGQGGTNEKLFF
>TRBV5-1|TRBJ1-5|NA
CASRGGDSNQPQHF
>TRBV27|TRBJ1-5|NA
CASGRVDLGNQPQHF
>TRBV3-1/TRBV3-2|TRBJ2-7|NA
CASSLGRSSYEQYF
>TRBV9|TRBJ1-4|NA
CASSSGHLNEKLFF
>TRBV5-1|TRBJ1-2|TRBD1
CASSRTGEANYGYTF
>TRBV7-6|TRBJ2-7|NA
CASSLAIGVASEQYF
>TRBV2|TRBJ1-3|TRBD1
CANLKAQGAGNTIYF
>TRBV6-5|TRBJ1-1|NA
CASSFRQGEIEAFF
>TRBV30|TRBJ1-1|TRBD1
CAWSRGRNTEAFF
>TRBV27|TRBJ1-4|NA
CASSSSRNGQKLFF
>TRBV18|TRBJ2-5|NA
CASSRSGVQETQYF
>TRBV28|TRBJ1-2|NA
CASTKQAKWGYTF
>TRBV29-1|TRBJ1-3|NA
CSVLDHRSGNTIYF
>TRBV30|TRBJ1-3|NA
CAWTPSSTGNTIYF
>TRBV20-1|TRBJ1-2|TRBD1
CSATRTGGYPF
>TRBV5-1|TRBJ1-1|NA
CASSPGPRLNAEAFF
>TRBV6-6|TRBJ2-1|NA
CASSSPYSGGYNEQFF
>TRBV19|TRBJ2-1|TRBD2
CASSIRGLAGNNEQFF
>TRBV28|TRBJ2-7|TRBD2
CASSSLAGFPYEQYF
>TRBV18|TRBJ2-1|NA
CASSPRGTYNEQFF
>TRBV2|TRBJ1-2|NA
CASSEDQNGYTF
>TRBV12-3/TRBV12-4|TRBJ2-1|NA
CASSLSGDEQFF
>TRBV7-9|TRBJ2-7|NA
CASSVRGGPSEEQYF
>TRBV10-3|TRBJ1-1|TRBD1
CAISERDRGLVTEAFF